Listed below are T cell receptor beta chains from one sample, sequenced in a study of cytomegalovirus exposure and HLA in healthy donors. Assay: immunoSEQ multiplex PCR; the TCRdb copy retains only in-frame clones and omits some. The table records 100,000 or so clones, around 73% of them present only once. Sequences were obtained from PBMCs. Receptors were obtained from a man aged 25-45 years in good health and CMV-seronegative. Both conserved end residues are part of each CDR3. The D gene is left open where the match is weak. The size field is filled for only some rows; it gives once, few, many or a size class.

d_gene,j_gene,abundance,v_gene,CDR3aa,CDR3nt
.,TRBJ2-3,.,TRBV10-1,CASSVELAADTQYF,TGCGCCAGCAGTGTAGAGCTAGCTGCAGATACGCAGTATTTT
.,TRBJ1-1,.,TRBV28,CASSYHTEAFF,TGTGCCAGCAGCTATCACACTGAAGCTTTCTTT
.,TRBJ2-5,.,TRBV28,CASKNWQLRQHPETQYF,TGTGCCAGCAAAAACTGGCAATTAAGACAGCACCCAGAGACCCAGTACTTC
.,TRBJ2-3,.,TRBV21-1,CASSYFHCARASTDTQYF,TGTGCCAGCAGCTATTTTCATTGTGCGAGGGCTAGCACAGATACGCAGTATTTT
.,TRBJ1-5,few,TRBV27,CASSLPLGGAKPQHF,TGTGCCAGCAGTCTACCCTTGGGAGGCGCAAAGCCCCAGCATTTT
.,TRBJ1-3,.,TRBV7-9,CASSLVGISDTIYF,TGTGCCAGCAGCTTAGTCGGTATATCGGACACCATATATTTT
.,TRBJ2-2,.,TRBV19,CASSIEGETLAGELFF,TGTGCCAGTAGTATAGAGGGAGAGACGCTGGCCGGGGAGCTGTTTTTT
TRBD2,TRBJ2-4,.,TRBV4-1,CASSQGDYKNIQYF,TGCGCCAGCAGCCAAGGGGACTACAAAAACATTCAGTACTTC
.,TRBJ1-3,.,TRBV10-3,CAISELIQDVGNTIYF,TGTGCCATCAGTGAGTTGATTCAGGATGTTGGAAACACCATATATTTT
.,TRBJ1-2,.,TRBV2,CAKQAHRNTNYGYTF,TGTGCCAAACAGGCACACCGAAACACTAACTATGGCTACACCTTC
.,TRBJ2-1,.,TRBV7-2,CASSWGSRGNEQFF,TGTGCCAGCAGCTGGGGGAGTCGGGGGAATGAGCAGTTCTTC
.,TRBJ1-1,.,TRBV4-2,CASSLAGTNTEAFF,TGTGCCAGCAGTCTGGCAGGAACTAACACTGAAGCTTTCTTT
.,TRBJ2-6,.,TRBV9,CASSVARDSGANVLTF,TGTGCCAGCAGCGTTGCTCGAGACTCTGGGGCCAACGTCCTGACTTTC
TRBD1,TRBJ2-7,.,TRBV7-2,CASSLGGTGSYEQYF,TGTGCCAGCAGCTTAGGAGGGACAGGGTCCTACGAGCAGTACTTC
.,TRBJ2-5,.,TRBV19,CASSIVQGRETQYF,TGTGCCAGTAGTATAGTCCAGGGAAGGGAGACCCAGTACTTC